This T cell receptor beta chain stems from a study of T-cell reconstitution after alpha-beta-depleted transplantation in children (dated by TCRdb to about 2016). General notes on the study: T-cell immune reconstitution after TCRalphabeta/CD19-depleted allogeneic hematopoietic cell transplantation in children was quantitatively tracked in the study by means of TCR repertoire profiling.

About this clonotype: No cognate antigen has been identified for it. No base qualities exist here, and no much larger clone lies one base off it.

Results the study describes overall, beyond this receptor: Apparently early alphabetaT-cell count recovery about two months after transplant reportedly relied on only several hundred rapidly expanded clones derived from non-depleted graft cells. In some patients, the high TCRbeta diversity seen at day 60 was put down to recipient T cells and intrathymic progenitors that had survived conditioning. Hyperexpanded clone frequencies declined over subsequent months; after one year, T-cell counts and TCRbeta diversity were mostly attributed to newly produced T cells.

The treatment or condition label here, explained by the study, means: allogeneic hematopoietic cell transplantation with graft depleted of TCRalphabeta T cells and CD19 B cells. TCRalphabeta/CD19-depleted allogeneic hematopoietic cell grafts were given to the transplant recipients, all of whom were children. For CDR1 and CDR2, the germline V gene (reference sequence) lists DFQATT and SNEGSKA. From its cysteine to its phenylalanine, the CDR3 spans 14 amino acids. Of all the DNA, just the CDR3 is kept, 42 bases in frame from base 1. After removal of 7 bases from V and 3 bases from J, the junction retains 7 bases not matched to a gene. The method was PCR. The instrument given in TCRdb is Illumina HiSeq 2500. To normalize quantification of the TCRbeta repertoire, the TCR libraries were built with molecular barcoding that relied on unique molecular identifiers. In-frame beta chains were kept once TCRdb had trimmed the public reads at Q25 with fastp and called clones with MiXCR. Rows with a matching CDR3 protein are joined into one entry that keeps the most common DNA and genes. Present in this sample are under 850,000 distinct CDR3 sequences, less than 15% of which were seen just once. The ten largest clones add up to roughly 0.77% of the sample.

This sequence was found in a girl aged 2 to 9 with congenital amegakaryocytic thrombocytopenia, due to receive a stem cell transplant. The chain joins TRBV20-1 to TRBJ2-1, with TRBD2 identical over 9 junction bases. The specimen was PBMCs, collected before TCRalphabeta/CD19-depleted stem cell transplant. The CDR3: CSVPTSGFYNEQFF. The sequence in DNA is TGCAGTGTCCCCACTAGCGGGTTCTACAATGAGCAGTTCTTC.